Listed below are T cell receptor beta chains from one sample, sequenced in a study of T cell responses to AZD1222 COVID-19 vaccine. Using immunoSEQ multiplex PCR, the repertoire was profiled, and TCRdb retains in-frame clones only, with some absent. The data hold over 150,000 clones, with roughly nine tenths observed a single time. The specimen comprised peripheral blood, sampled on day 0 of MenACWY control vaccination. These receptors were collected from an adult in good health. CDR3s leave out the opening cysteine and the closing phenylalanine or tryptophan. Rows give clone size only sometimes, using once, few, many, or a class for an expanded clone.

v_gene,j_gene,abundance,CDR3aa
TRBV19,TRBJ1-6,.,ASRLPAGQGGNSPLH
TRBV7-9,TRBJ1-1,.,ASSLASGWNTEAF
TRBV5-1,TRBJ1-1,.,ASRGENTEAF
TRBV24-1,TRBJ2-2,few,ATSDLQGRDTGELF
TRBV5-6,TRBJ1-2,.,ASSLGVAVDRGFGYT
TRBV18,TRBJ1-5,.,ASSEEGHSNQPQH
TRBV3-1/TRBV3-2,TRBJ2-1,.,ASSQVLAGVPNEQF
TRBV6-5,TRBJ1-1,.,ASSYSFSGTNTEAF
TRBV4-2,TRBJ2-5,.,ASSLGSQETQY
TRBV7-9,TRBJ2-7,.,ASSFQGQSPSYEQY
TRBV27,TRBJ2-2,.,ASTAWGRITGELF
TRBV7-2,TRBJ2-3,.,ASSLAGEPTDTQY
TRBV7-7,TRBJ2-2,.,ASSLGPYSGELF
TRBV5-1,TRBJ2-3,.,ASSTGTGDTQY
TRBV30,TRBJ1-1,.,AWSGTLNTEAF
TRBV19,TRBJ2-1,.,ASSIGAGYNEQF
TRBV5-1,TRBJ1-2,.,ASSLDPGANYGYT
TRBV30,TRBJ1-2,.,AWSVGRGDGYT
TRBV6-4,TRBJ2-3,.,ASSARDTRTDTQY
TRBV2,TRBJ1-6,.,ASSETSGRGGSPLH
TRBV11-1,TRBJ2-1,once,ASSSPIPPNEQF
TRBV28,TRBJ2-3,.,ASTPSGLAGGPGTDTQY
TRBV7-3,TRBJ2-1,once,ASSLWGEYNEQF
TRBV6-4,TRBJ2-3,once,ASSDWNAPRTDTQY
TRBV27,TRBJ1-1,.,ASSFPGASTEAF
TRBV2,TRBJ1-1,.,ASRATGTRGAF
TRBV19,TRBJ2-6,once,ASSVYSGSSTGANVLT
TRBV2,TRBJ2-5,few,ATSDSEETQY
TRBV18,TRBJ2-2,.,ASSGRQRSTGELF
TRBV2,TRBJ2-5,.,ASTMVRETQY
TRBV11-2,TRBJ2-7,.,ASSLAPDKTYEQY
TRBV30,TRBJ2-1,.,AWSSGPSSYNEQF
TRBV5-5,TRBJ2-5,.,ASSLFVQSQETQY
TRBV6-1,TRBJ2-1,.,ASSEPRGRVYNEQF